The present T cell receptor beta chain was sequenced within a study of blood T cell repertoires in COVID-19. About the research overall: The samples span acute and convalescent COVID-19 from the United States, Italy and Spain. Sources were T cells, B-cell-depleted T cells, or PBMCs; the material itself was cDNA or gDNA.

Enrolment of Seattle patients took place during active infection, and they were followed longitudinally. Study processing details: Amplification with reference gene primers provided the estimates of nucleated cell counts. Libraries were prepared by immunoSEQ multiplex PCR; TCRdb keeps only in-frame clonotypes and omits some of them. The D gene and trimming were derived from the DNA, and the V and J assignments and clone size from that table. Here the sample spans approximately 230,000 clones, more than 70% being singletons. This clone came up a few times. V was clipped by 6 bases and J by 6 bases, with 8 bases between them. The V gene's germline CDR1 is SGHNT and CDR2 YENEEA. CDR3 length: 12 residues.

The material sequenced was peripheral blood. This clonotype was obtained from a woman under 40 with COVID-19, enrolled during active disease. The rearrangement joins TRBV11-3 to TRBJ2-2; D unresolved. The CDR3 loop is CASRREAGELFF. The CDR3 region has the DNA TGTGCCAGCAGAAGAGAAGCCGGGGAGCTGTTTTTT. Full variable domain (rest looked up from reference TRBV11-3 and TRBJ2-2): EAGVVQSPRYKIIEKKQPVAFWCNPISGHNTLYWYLQNLGQGPELLIRYENEEAVDDSQLPKDRFSAERLKGVDSTLKIQPAELGDSAVYLCASRREAGELFFGEGSRLTVL.